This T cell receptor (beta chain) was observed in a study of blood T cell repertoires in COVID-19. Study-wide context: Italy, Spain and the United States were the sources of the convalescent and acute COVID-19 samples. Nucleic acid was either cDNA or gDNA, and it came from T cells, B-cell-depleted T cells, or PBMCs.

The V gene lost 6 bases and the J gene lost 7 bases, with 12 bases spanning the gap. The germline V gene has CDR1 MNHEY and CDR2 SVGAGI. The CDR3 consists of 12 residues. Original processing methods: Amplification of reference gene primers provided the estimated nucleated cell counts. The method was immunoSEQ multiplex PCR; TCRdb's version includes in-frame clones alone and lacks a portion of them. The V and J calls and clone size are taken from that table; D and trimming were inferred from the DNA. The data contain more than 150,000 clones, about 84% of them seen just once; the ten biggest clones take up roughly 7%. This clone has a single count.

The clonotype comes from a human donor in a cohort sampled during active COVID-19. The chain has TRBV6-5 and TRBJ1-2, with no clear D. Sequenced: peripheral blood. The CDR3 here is CASRTLPLGYTF. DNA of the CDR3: TGTGCCAGCAGGACACTTCCACTTGGCTACACCTTC.